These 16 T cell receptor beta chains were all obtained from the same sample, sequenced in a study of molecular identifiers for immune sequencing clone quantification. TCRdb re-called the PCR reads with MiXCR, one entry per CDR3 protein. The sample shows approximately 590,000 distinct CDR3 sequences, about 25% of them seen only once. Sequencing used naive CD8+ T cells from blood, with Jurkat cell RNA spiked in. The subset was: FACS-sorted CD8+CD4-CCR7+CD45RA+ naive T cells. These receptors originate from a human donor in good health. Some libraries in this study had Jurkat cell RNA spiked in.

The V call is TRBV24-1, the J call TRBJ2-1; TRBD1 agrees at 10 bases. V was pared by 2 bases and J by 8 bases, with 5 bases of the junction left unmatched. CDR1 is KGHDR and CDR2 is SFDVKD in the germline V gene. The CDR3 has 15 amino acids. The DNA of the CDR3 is TGTGCCACCAGTGATTCTGACAGGGGGCTCGATGAGCAGTTCTTC. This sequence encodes CATSDSDRGLDEQFF.

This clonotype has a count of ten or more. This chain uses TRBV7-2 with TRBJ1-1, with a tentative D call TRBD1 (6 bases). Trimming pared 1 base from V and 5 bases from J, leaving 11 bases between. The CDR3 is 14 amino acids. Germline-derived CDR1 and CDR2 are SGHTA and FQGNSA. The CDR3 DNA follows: TGTGCCAGCAGCTTAGGGGTAAGGGGGACTGAAGCTTTCTTT. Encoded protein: CASSLGVRGTEAFF.

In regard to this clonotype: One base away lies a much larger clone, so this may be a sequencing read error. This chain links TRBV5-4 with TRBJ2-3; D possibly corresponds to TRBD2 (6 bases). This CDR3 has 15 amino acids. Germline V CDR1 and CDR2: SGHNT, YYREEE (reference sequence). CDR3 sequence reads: CASSPPGRGADTQCF. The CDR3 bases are TGTGCCAGCAGCCCACCCGGGCGCGGGGCAGATACGCAGTGTTTT.

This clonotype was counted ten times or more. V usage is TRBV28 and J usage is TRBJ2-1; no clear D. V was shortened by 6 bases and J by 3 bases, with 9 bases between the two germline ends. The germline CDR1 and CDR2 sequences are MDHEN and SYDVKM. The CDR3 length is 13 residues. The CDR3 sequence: CASRPLSYNEQFF. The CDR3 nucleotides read TGTGCCAGCAGACCCCTTAGCTACAATGAGCAGTTCTTC.

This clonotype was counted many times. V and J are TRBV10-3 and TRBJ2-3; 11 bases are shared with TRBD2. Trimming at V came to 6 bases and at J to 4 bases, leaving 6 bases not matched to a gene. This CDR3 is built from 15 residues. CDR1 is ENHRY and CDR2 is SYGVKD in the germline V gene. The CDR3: CAISPTSGVADTQYF. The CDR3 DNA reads TGTGCCATCAGCCCGACTAGCGGGGTGGCAGATACGCAGTATTTT.

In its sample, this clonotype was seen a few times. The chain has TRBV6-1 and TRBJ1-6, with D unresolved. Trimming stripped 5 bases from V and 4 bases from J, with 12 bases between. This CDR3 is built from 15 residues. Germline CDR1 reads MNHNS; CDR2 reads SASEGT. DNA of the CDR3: TGTGCCAGCAGTTCTACGGGATTATATAATTCACCCCTCCACTTT. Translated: CASSSTGLYNSPLHF.

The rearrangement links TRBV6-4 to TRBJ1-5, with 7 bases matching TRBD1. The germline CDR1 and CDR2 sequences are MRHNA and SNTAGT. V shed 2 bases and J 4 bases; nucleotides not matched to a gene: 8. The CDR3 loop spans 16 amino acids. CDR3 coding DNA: TGTGCCAGCAGTGACGACGACAGGGTTGAGAATCAGCCCCAGCATTTT. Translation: CASSDDDRVENQPQHF.

In DNA form, the CDR3 reads TGTGCCAGCAGCGTAGCTCCCGGGGAGCTGTTTTTT. Translated, it gives CASSVAPGELFF. The chain couples TRBV9 to TRBJ2-2; D is undetermined. Deletions cut 0 bases from V and 6 bases from J, with 3 bases between. Per germline, CDR1 SGDLS and CDR2 YYNGEE. The CDR3 runs to 12 residues.

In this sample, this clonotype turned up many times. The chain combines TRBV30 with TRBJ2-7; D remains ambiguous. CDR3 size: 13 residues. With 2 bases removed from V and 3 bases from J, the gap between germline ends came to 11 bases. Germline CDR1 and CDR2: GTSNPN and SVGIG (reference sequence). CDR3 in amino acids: CAWSSTSGYEQYF. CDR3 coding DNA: TGTGCCTGGAGTTCGACGTCCGGCTACGAGCAGTACTTC.

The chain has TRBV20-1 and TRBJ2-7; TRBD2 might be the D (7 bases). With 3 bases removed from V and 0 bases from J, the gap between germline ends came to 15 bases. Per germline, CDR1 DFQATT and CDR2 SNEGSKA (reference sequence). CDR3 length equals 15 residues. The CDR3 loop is CSASERRGLSYEQYF. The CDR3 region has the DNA TGCAGTGCTAGTGAACGGCGGGGGCTCTCCTACGAGCAGTACTTC.

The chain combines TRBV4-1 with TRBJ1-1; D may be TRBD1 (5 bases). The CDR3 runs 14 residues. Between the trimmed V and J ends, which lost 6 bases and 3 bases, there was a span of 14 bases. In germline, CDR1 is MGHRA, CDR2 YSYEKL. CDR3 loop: CASRNRRQDTEAFF. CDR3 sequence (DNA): TGCGCCAGCAGAAACAGGAGGCAGGACACTGAAGCTTTCTTT.

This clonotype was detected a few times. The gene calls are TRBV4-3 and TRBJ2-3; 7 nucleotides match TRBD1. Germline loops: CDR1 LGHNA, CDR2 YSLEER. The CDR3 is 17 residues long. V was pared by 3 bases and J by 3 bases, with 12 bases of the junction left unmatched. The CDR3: CASSHRRTGFGTDTQYF. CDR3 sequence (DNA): TGCGCCAGCAGCCACAGAAGGACAGGTTTTGGAACAGATACGCAGTATTTT.

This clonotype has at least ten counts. In nucleotides, the CDR3 is TGCAGCGTTGAGGACTCGTCCGGGGAGCAGTACTTC. Translated, it gives CSVEDSSGEQYF. The chain recombines TRBV29-1 with TRBJ2-7; weak D call: TRBD2 (5 bases). Per the germline V gene, CDR1 is SQVTM and CDR2 is ANQGSEA. CDR3 size: 12 residues. With 3 bases removed from V and 7 bases from J, the gap between germline ends came to 13 bases.

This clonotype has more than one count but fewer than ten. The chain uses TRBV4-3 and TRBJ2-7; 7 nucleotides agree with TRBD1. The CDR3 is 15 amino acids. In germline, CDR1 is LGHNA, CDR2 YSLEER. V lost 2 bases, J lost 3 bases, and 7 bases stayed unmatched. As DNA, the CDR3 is TGCGCCAGCAGCCAAACCGAGAGGACAGGCTACGAGCAGTACTTC. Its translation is CASSQTERTGYEQYF.

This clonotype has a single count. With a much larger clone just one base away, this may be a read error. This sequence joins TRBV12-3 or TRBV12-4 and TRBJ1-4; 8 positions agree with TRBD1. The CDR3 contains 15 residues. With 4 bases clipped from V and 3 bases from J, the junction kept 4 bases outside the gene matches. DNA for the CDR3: TGTGCCAGCAGTTCGACGGGACAGGCTAATGAAAAACTGTTTTTT. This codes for CASSSTGQANEKLFF.

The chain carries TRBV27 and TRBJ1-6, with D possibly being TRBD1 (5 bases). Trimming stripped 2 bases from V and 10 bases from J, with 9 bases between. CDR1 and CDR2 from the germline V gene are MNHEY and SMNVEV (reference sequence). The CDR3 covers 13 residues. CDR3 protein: CASSLQGGSPLHF. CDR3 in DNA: TGTGCCAGCAGTTTACAGGGCGGATCACCCCTCCACTTT.